The entry that follows covers one T cell receptor beta chain sequence. Its antigen specificity is not known. Per-base quality was not reported, and no clone a single base away is much larger than it. The immunoSEQ Assay, a bias-controlled multiplex PCR, was used to amplify TCRbeta CDR3 regions from genomic DNA. In the authors' own workflow: Nucleated cell counts per sample were estimated from amplification of reference gene primers within the assay. To quantify the absolute abundance of each unique TCRbeta CDR3 rearrangement, sequence reads were collapsed and filtered. For each sample, productive Simpson clonality was calculated as the square root of Simpson's diversity index across productive rearrangements. TCRdb took over this immuneACCESS table, retaining in-frame rearrangements with V and J assigned. Such tables are incomplete; in checked studies, under half of the missing clones stem from an unresolved V gene, and the remainder is unexplained. That table is the source of V, J and clone size, and D and trimming were worked out from the DNA. This sample gives over 100,000 clones in total; roughly 88% of them show up just once. The ten top clones hold under 13% of the sample.

Collaborating institutions collected whole blood in K2EDTA tubes following their own protocols. For TCRbeta analysis, collaborators shipped samples as frozen whole blood, isolated PBMCs, or DNA extracted from either of those sample types. This record belongs to a study of blood T cell repertoires in COVID-19 (dated by TCRdb to 2018 to 2021). General notes on the study: The collaborator samples originated in the United States, Italy and Spain and spanned the acute and convalescent phases of COVID-19. The dataset comprised deeply sampled blood TCRbeta repertoires from subjects exposed to, actively infected with, or recovered from COVID-19. Where available, HLA class I and class II types were taken from metadata supplied by the sample provider and were not determined by assay-based typing. The samples were drawn from the first 160 participants of the ongoing ImmuneRACE study and from 1,254 subjects provided by 6 global collaborators. The prospective study material was composed of cDNA or gDNA derived from T cells, B-cell-depleted T cells, or PBMCs. A de-identified subject ID, COVID-19 status, age in years and sex were almost always included in the sample metadata. The repertoires were made available in a free public database intended to serve as a resource for research on the immune response to SARS-CoV-2. General findings and caveats noted by the study authors: How much clinical and demographic metadata was included differed by source and by participant, and the metadata was provided uncurated.

The sequenced material came from peripheral blood. The sequence derives from a man aged 50 to 60 with acute or convalescent COVID-19.

In nucleotides, the sequence is TGTGCCTGGGGGACAGAACGAAGCTACGAGCAGTACTTC. It translates as CAWGTERSYEQYF. The V and J segments used are TRBV30 and TRBJ2-7, with TRBD1 identical over 7 junction bases. The CDR3 spans 13 residues, from the cysteine through the phenylalanine. CDR3 DNA is the only sequence kept; it has 39 bases, read in frame from the first base. CDR1 GTSNPN and CDR2 SVGIG are derived from the germline V gene (reference sequence). Germline trimming amounts to 5 bases on V and 3 bases on J, with 7 as the count of junction bases outside the gene matches.